The clone carrying this T cell receptor (beta chain) was seen more than once but under ten times. Antigen unknown. This entry comes from a study of OX40 agonist ivuxolimab in advanced cancers. Study-level findings and limits: CD8+ T cells were the subset that, on average, had more expanded clones than CD4+.

The CDR3 is 15 amino acids. Germline-derived CDR1 and CDR2 are MNHEY and SVGAGI. V was pared by 6 bases and J by 2 bases, with 5 bases of the junction left unmatched. Exclusion of a patient followed from autoimmune disease history or systemic immunosuppression. The data were produced by immunoSEQ multiplex PCR, yet TCRdb's version contains in-frame clones alone and is incomplete. The sample shows fewer than 25,000 clones, 80% to 90% of them seen only once. The rearrangement links TRBV6-5 to TRBJ2-3; TRBD1 agrees at 10 bases. The specimen comprised CD4+ or CD8+ T cells sorted from blood, sampled in a trial of the OX40 agonist ivuxolimab. The sequence derives from an adult with an advanced solid tumor such as melanoma, head and neck, liver or kidney cancer. Written as DNA, the CDR3 is TGTGCCAGCAGCGCCGGGACAGGGGCCACAGATACGCAGTATTTT. It specifies CASSAGTGATDTQYF.